A single sample gave rise to the 21 T cell receptor beta chains below, sequenced in a study of control samples from healthy donors and cancer patients. Repertoires were generated with immunoSEQ multiplex PCR, while TCRdb's copy carries only in-frame clones and drops some. The table records just over 90,000 clones, about 88% of them present only once. Sequenced material: blood. The receptors were gathered from a woman aged 50 to 65 in good health.

This chain uses TRBV19 with TRBJ2-2; perhaps D is TRBD1 or TRBD2 (6 bases each). The CDR3 has 16 amino acids. V lost 3 bases, J lost 6 bases, and 17 bases lay in between. Germline loops: CDR1 LNHDA, CDR2 SQIVND (reference sequence). The CDR3 DNA reads TGTGCCAGTAGTATCGTCGGCCGGGGGCATCCCGGGGAGCTGTTTTTT. This translates into CASSIVGRGHPGELFF.

The chain joins TRBV20-1 to TRBJ1-1, with D uncertain. Trimming removed 2 bases at V and 8 bases at J, with 9 bases between. Germline loops: CDR1 DFQATT, CDR2 SNEGSKA (reference sequence). The CDR3 runs to 11 residues. The CDR3 reads CSARFVREAFF. Here the CDR3 DNA reads TGCAGTGCTAGATTCGTCAGGGAAGCTTTCTTT.

This rearrangement joins TRBV5-6 to TRBJ2-7; D is possibly TRBD1 (6 bases). The CDR3 has 14 residues. The V gene lost 0 bases and the J gene lost 3 bases, with 10 bases spanning the gap. CDR1 is SGHDT, CDR2 YYEEEE, per germline. CDR3 sequence (DNA): TGTGCCAGCAGCTTGGGGACAGTTGACTACGAGCAGTACTTC. This gives the protein CASSLGTVDYEQYF.

The rearrangement links TRBV5-1 to TRBJ2-3; D might be TRBD1 or TRBD2, each matching 5 bases. CDR1 and CDR2 (germline): SGHRS, YFSETQ. V lost 4 bases to trimming and J lost 0 bases, with 12 bases between them. This CDR3 region has 15 residues. In DNA form, the CDR3 reads TGCGCCAGCAGCCTGAGTCGGGGCAGCACAGATACGCAGTATTTT. This translates into CASSLSRGSTDTQYF.

V and J are TRBV12-3 or TRBV12-4 and TRBJ2-7; D unclear. This CDR3 comprises 12 residues. V was clipped by 2 bases and J by 6 bases, with 8 bases between them. The CDR3 nucleotides are TGTGCCAGCAGTTTATCGGCAGGCGAGCAGTACTTC. This encodes CASSLSAGEQYF.

V and J are TRBV2 and TRBJ2-7; a weak D match, TRBD1 (6 bases). CDR1 is SNHLY, CDR2 FYNNEI, per germline. Trimming shortened V by 6 bases and J by 4 bases, and 22 bases separated the two germline ends. This CDR3 comprises 16 residues. The CDR3 loop reads CASRARAGAFLYEQYF. The DNA of the CDR3 is TGTGCCAGCAGGGCTAGGGCAGGGGCTTTCCTTTACGAGCAGTACTTC.

The chain joins TRBV7-3 to TRBJ2-5, with TRBD2 matching over 8 bases. Germline CDR1 and CDR2: SGHTA and FQGTGA. The V segment lost 1 base and the J segment 2 bases; nucleotides outside the gene matches: 6. The CDR3 consists of 16 residues. The CDR3 loop reads CASSLRGSGVQETQYF. The CDR3 DNA reads as TGTGCCAGCAGCTTAAGGGGTAGCGGGGTTCAAGAGACCCAGTACTTC. The whole variable domain, filled in from reference TRBV7-3 and TRBJ2-5, reads GAGVSQTPSNKVTEKGKYVELRCDPISGHTALYWYRQSLGQGPEFLIYFQGTGAADDSGLPNDRFFAVRPEGSVSTLKIQRTERGDSAVYLCASSLRGSGVQETQYFGPGTRLLVL.

V usage is TRBV9 and J usage is TRBJ2-1; 9 nucleotides agree with TRBD1. Germline V gene data show CDR1 as SGDLS and CDR2 as YYNGEE. Trimming at V came to 4 bases and at J to 7 bases, leaving 9 bases not matched to a gene. The CDR3 has 15 amino acids. The CDR3 bases are TGTGCCAGCAGCCCCCGGACAGGGGACGCGAATGAGCAGTTCTTC. Amino acids: CASSPRTGDANEQFF.

The rearrangement links TRBV2 to TRBJ2-7, with D perhaps assigned TRBD1 or TRBD2 (6 bases each). CDR1 is SNHLY, CDR2 FYNNEI, per germline. There are 14 residues in the CDR3. V lost 7 bases to trimming and J lost 4 bases, with 17 bases between them. This CDR3 reads CASMGAGGTYEQYF. CDR3 nucleotides: TGTGCCAGCATGGGGGCCGGGGGCACATACGAGCAGTACTTC.

In this sample, this clone turned up once. V and J are TRBV6-2 or TRBV6-3 and TRBJ1-2; D not resolved. The CDR3 extends over 13 amino acids. V lost 5 bases to trimming and J lost 8 bases, with 15 bases between them. The germline gives CDR1 MNHEY, CDR2 SVGEGT. CDR3: CASSGSQRAGYTF. Here the CDR3 DNA reads TGTGCCAGCAGTGGAAGTCAGAGGGCAGGCTACACCTTC.

The chain's CDR3 is CASSLRPGQATYEQYF. CDR3 DNA sequence: TGTGCCAGCAGTTTGCGGCCGGGACAGGCCACCTACGAGCAGTACTTC. The genes are TRBV28 and TRBJ2-7, with TRBD1 matching 8 bases. This CDR3 comprises 16 residues. The V segment lost 3 bases and the J segment 2 bases; nucleotides outside the gene matches: 9. The germline CDR1 and CDR2 sequences are MDHEN and SYDVKM.

The rearrangement joins TRBV12-5 to TRBJ2-7; D remains ambiguous. The ends were cut back, 2 bases at V and 2 bases at J, with 10 bases in the middle. This CDR3 spans 14 amino acids. Germline CDR1 is LGHNT and CDR2 is FRNRAP. This CDR3 reads CASGLWQVTYEQYF. DNA of the CDR3: TGTGCTAGTGGTTTGTGGCAGGTAACCTACGAGCAGTACTTC.

The rearrangement links TRBV7-2 to TRBJ1-2, with D uncertain. Germline V lookup: CDR1 SGHTA, CDR2 FQGNSA. This CDR3 spans 16 amino acids. Trimming shortened V by 4 bases and J by 6 bases, and 21 bases separated the two germline ends. The CDR3 coding sequence is TGTGCCAGCAGCTCCCGTGGGCTTCTCCCCGGGGATGGCTACACCTTC. It yields the protein CASSSRGLLPGDGYTF.

The V call is TRBV15, the J call TRBJ2-7; D unresolved. Germline V lookup: CDR1 LNHNV, CDR2 YYDKDF (reference sequence). The ends were cut back, 4 bases at V and 3 bases at J, with 13 bases in the middle. The CDR3 is 14 residues long. CDR3 coding DNA: TGTGCCACCAGCACTGGCATCGGATACTACGAGCAGTACTTC. It encodes CATSTGIGYYEQYF.

This clone occurred once. This may be a read error, as it is one base from a much larger clone. The chain couples TRBV7-2 to TRBJ2-7; D may be TRBD2 (6 bases). V was shortened by 5 bases and J by 0 bases, with 11 bases between the two germline ends. CDR1 and CDR2 from the germline V gene are SGHTA and FQGNSA. The CDR3 has 14 residues. The CDR3 protein is CASSPRDFSYEQYF. As DNA, the CDR3 is TGTGCCAGCAGCCCCCGGGACTTCTCCTACGAGCAGTACTTC.

This chain joins TRBV7-2 and TRBJ2-3; TRBD1 matches 7 bases. The CDR3 sequence is 15 residues long. Trimming took 2 bases from V and 3 from J; bases not matched to a gene: 5. Germline loops: CDR1 SGHTA, CDR2 FQGNSA. CDR3 sequence: CASSLRGQSTDTQYF. The CDR3 DNA is TGTGCCAGCAGCTTAAGGGGACAGTCTACAGATACGCAGTATTTT.

The V and J genes are TRBV18 and TRBJ1-5; D not resolved. Germline CDR1 KGHSH, CDR2 LQKENI. The V gene lost 2 bases and the J gene lost 3 bases, with 14 bases spanning the gap. The CDR3 is 16 residues long. The CDR3 region has the DNA TGTGCCAGCTCACCATTTGCAGGTACTGACAATCAGCCCCAGCATTTT. Protein product: CASSPFAGTDNQPQHF.

The V call is TRBV5-5, the J call TRBJ1-1, with 9 nucleotides matching TRBD1. Germline V gene data show CDR1 as SGHKS and CDR2 as YYEKEE (reference sequence). V lost 5 bases to trimming and J lost 1 base; unmatched junction nucleotides: 15. The CDR3 sequence is 18 residues long. The DNA for the CDR3 is TGTGCCAGCAGACCCGGTACAGGGGGCGGAGGTCGGAACACTGAAGCTTTCTTT. Translation gives CASRPGTGGGGRNTEAFF.

The sample holds a few counts of this clone. The V gene is TRBV11-2, the J gene TRBJ2-7, with D perhaps TRBD1 (5 bases). Germline V lookup: CDR1 SGHAT, CDR2 FQNNGV. Trimming cost V 5 bases and J 0 bases, with 17 bases left between them. The CDR3 has 16 residues. The CDR3 bases are TGTGCCAGCAGCCTCACCTTGACAGCGAGCTCCTACGAGCAGTACTTC. This encodes CASSLTLTASSYEQYF.

V is TRBV4-3 and J is TRBJ2-2, with TRBD2 as a possible D gene (6 bases). The germline CDR1 and CDR2 sequences are LGHNA and YSLEER. CDR3 length: 17 amino acids. Trimming removed 0 bases from V and 1 base from J, with 12 bases in between. In DNA, the CDR3 is TGCGCCAGCAGCCAAGATCGGGCTAGCGTGAACACCGGGGAGCTGTTTTTT. Translating it yields CASSQDRASVNTGELFF.

The J gene is TRBJ1-2, the V gene TRBV7-2, with 12 bases fitting TRBD1. From germline, CDR1 is SGHTA and CDR2 FQGNSA. Trimming cost V 7 bases and J 8 bases; bases outside gene matches: 11. This CDR3 has 15 amino acids. The CDR3 DNA is TGTGCCAGCACACTAGGGACAGGGGGCGTTGAAGGCTACACCTTC. This codes for CASTLGTGGVEGYTF.